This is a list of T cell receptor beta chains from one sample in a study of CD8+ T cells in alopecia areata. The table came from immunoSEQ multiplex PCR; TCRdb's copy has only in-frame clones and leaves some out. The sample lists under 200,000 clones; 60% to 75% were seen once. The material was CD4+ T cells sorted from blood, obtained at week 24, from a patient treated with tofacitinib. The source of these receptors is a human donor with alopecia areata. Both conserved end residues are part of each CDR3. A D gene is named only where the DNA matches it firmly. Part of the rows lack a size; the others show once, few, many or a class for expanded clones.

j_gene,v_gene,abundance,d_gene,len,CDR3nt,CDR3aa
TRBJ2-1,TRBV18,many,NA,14,TGTGCCAGCTCTAAGGGCGGGACTTCGAATGAGCAGTTCTTC,CASSKGGTSNEQFF
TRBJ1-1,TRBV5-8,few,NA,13,TGTGCCAGCAGCCCCACCTTAGGAACTGAAGCTTTCTTT,CASSPTLGTEAFF
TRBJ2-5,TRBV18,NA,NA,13,TGTGCCAGCTCACCAGTCCTCGGGGAGACCCAGTACTTC,CASSPVLGETQYF
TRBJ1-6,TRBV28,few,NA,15,TGTGCCAGCAGGAAGAGCTTGGGGGCCAATTCACCCCTCCACTTT,CASRKSLGANSPLHF
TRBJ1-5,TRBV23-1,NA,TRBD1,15,TGCGCCAGCAGTCCGACAGGGGAGTGTAGTCAGCCCCAGCATTTT,CASSPTGECSQPQHF
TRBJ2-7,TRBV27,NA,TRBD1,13,TGTGCCAGCAGAGGACAGGCCTCCTACGAGCAGTACTTC,CASRGQASYEQYF
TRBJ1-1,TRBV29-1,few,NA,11,TGCAGCGTTGGGAGGCCCACTGAAGCTTTCTTT,CSVGRPTEAFF
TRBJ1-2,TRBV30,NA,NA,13,NA,CAWSLQGVGGGTF
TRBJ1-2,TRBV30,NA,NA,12,TGTGCCTGGAGTTCGAAGGGCTATGGCTACACCTTC,CAWSSKGYGYTF
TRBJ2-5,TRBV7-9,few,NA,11,TGTGCCAGCAGCTTTGGTGGGGCCCAGTACTTC,CASSFGGAQYF
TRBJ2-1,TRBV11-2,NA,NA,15,TGTGCCAGCAGCTTAATGCGGGGGCCCCACAATGAGCAGTTCTTC,CASSLMRGPHNEQFF
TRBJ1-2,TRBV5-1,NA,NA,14,TGCACCAGCAGCTTGGACGGACAGATTTATGGCTACACCTTC,CTSSLDGQIYGYTF
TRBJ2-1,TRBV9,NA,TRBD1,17,TGTGCCAGCAGCGCGGACAGGGGGTCAAGGGCTAACAATGAGCAGTTCTTC,CASSADRGSRANNEQFF
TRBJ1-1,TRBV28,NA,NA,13,TGTGCCAGCTACTTAAACCCGAACACTGAAGCTTTCTTT,CASYLNPNTEAFF
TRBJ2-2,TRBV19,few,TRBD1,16,TGTGCCAGTAGCCACCCGGGACAGAGGTTTCCCGGGGAGCTGTTTTTT,CASSHPGQRFPGELFF
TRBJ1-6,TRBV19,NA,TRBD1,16,TGTGCCAGTAGAACCGGGACAGGGGGATCTAATTCACCCCTCCACTTT,CASRTGTGGSNSPLHF
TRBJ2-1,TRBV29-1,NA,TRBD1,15,TGCAGCGTTGATAGGGGGACAGGGCCCTACAATGAGCAGTTCTTC,CSVDRGTGPYNEQFF
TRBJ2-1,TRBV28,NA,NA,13,TGTGCCAGCATACGTCTGCGTCACAATGAGCAGTTCTTC,CASIRLRHNEQFF
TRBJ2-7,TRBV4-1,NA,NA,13,TGCGCCAGCAGCCCCGGACGTGATTACGAGCAGTACTTC,CASSPGRDYEQYF
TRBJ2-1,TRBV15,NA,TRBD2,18,TGTGCCACCAGCAGAGAAAGGGGACTAGCGGGGAACTTGAATGAGCAGTTCTTC,CATSRERGLAGNLNEQFF
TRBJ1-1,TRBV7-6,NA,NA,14,TGTGCCAGCAGCTTAGGAGTCACCACCACTGAAGCTTTCTTT,CASSLGVTTTEAFF
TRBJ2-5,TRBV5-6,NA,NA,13,TGTGCCAGCAGCTTGAGGGGAGCAGAGACCCAGTACTTC,CASSLRGAETQYF
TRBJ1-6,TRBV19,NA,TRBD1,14,TGTGCCAGTAGTATACGACAGGGGGGTTCACCCCTCCACTTT,CASSIRQGGSPLHF
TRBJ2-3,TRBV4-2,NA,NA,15,TGTGCCAGCAGCCAAGGTAACCAGGGCACAGATACGCAGTATTTT,CASSQGNQGTDTQYF
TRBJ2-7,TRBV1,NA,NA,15,TGCACCAGCAGCCATTCCGACAGGGCCCCCTACGAGCAGTACTTC,CTSSHSDRAPYEQYF
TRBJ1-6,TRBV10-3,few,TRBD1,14,TGTGCCATCAGACCCGGACAGGGGGATTCACCCCTCCACTTT,CAIRPGQGDSPLHF